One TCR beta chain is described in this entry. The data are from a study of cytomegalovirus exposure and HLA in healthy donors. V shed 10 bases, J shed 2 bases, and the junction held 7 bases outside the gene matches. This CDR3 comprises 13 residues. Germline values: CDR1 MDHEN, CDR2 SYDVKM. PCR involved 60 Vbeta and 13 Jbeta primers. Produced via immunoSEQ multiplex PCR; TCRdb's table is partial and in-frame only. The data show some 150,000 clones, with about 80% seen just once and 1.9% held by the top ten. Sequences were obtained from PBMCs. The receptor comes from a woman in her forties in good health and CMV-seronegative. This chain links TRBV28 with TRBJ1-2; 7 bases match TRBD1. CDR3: CATGTAPNYGYTF. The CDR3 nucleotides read TGTGCCACCGGGACAGCTCCGAACTATGGCTACACCTTC.